These 27 T cell receptor beta chains originate from one sample sequenced in a study of molecular identifiers for immune sequencing clone quantification. Using its own MiXCR run on the PCR reads, TCRdb lists one record per CDR3 protein. The sample yields roughly 320,000 distinct CDR3 sequences, roughly 23% seen once. The sequenced sample was naive CD8+ T cells from blood, with Jurkat cell RNA spiked in. Regarding subset: FACS-sorted CD8+CD4-CCR7+CD45RA+ naive T cells. These receptors originate from a human donor in good health. Some libraries in this study had Jurkat cell RNA spiked in.

This clonotype occurred many times. The V call is TRBV4-3, the J call TRBJ1-1; a weak D match, TRBD1 (5 bases). The CDR3 sequence is 15 residues long. V lost 1 base and J 3 bases, leaving 12 bases between the germline ends. Germline CDR1 is LGHNA and CDR2 is YSLEER. This CDR3 is CASSQGPGLYTEAFF. CDR3 bases: TGCGCCAGCAGCCAAGGCCCAGGGCTTTACACTGAAGCTTTCTTT.

This clonotype was seen ten or more times. The chain carries TRBV28 and TRBJ1-4, with D possibly TRBD1 on 6 matching bases. CDR1 is MDHEN, CDR2 SYDVKM, per germline. The V gene lost 5 bases and the J gene lost 1 base, with 8 bases spanning the gap. The CDR3 consists of 14 residues. DNA of the CDR3: TGTGCCAGCAGTCAACAGGGAACTAATGAAAAACTGTTTTTT. Its translation: CASSQQGTNEKLFF.

With regard to this clonotype: This clone may be a read error of a much larger clone one base away. The chain employs TRBV9 and TRBJ2-7; TRBD1 matches 11 bases. The CDR3 sequence is 15 residues long. Trimming at V came to 4 bases and at J to 3 bases, leaving 6 bases not matched to a gene. CDR1 is SGDLS, CDR2 YYNGEE, per germline. CDR3 coding DNA: TGTGCCAGCAGCCCTGTTGGGACAGGGGGCTACGAGCAGTACTTC. This translates into CASSPVGTGGYEQYF.

To note about this clonotype: A much larger clonotype is one base distant, so this may be a read error. The J gene is TRBJ2-3, the V gene TRBV5-3; TRBD1 matches at 7 bases. TRBV5-3 has ORF status, its function being uncertain. With V trimmed by 8 bases and J by 1 base, 10 bases remained unmatched. This CDR3 spans 15 amino acids. The CDR3 sequence: CASGLLDRGTDTQYF. The DNA of the CDR3 is TGTGCCAGCGGCTTGCTTGACAGGGGCACAGATACGCAGTATTTT.

Notes on this clonotype: The junction departs from the called germline gene at one end, perhaps through a read error. The chain employs TRBV2 and TRBJ2-1, with 11 bases identical to TRBD2. Germline assignment: CDR1 SNHLY and CDR2 FYNNEI. CDR3 length: 13 residues. The chain's CDR3 is CARSLAGGQEQFF. The CDR3 DNA follows: TGTGCCCGCAGTTTAGCGGGAGGGCAGGAGCAGTTCTTC.

This clonotype has more than one count but fewer than ten. The CDR3 DNA is TGTGCCAGCAGTTATGGGAACGAACGGACTGAAGCTTTCTTT. Encoded protein: CASSYGNERTEAFF. The chain recombines TRBV27 with TRBJ1-1; D unresolved. V lost 4 bases, J lost 5 bases, and 14 bases lay in between. The germline V gene encodes CDR1 MNHEY and CDR2 SMNVEV (reference sequence). The CDR3 spans 14 residues.

The table lists this clonotype with many counts. The J gene is TRBJ2-3, the V gene TRBV7-9; the match to TRBD1 covers 11 bases. Germline assignment: CDR1 SEHNR and CDR2 FQNEAQ (reference sequence). The CDR3 has 18 amino acids. V lost 2 bases to trimming and J lost 4 bases; unmatched junction nucleotides: 11. CDR3 sequence: CASSLIPGQGVSSDTQYF. The CDR3 nucleotides are TGTGCCAGCAGCTTAATCCCGGGACAGGGGGTTTCCTCAGATACGCAGTATTTT. The complete variable domain, with remaining parts taken from reference TRBV7-9 and TRBJ2-3, reads DTGVSQNPRHKITKRGQNVTFRCDPISEHNRLYWYRQTLGQGPEFLTYFQNEAQLEKSRLLSDRFSAERPKGSFSTLEIQRTEQGDSAMYLCASSLIPGQGVSSDTQYFGPGTRLTVL.

Regarding this clonotype: This may be a read error: a much more frequent sequence differs by one nucleotide. The conserved phenylalanine or tryptophan normally closing the CDR3 is absent here, so this likely arose from a read error. The chain recombines TRBV29-1 with TRBJ1-1; 7 nucleotides line up with TRBD1. This CDR3 region has 12 residues. Germline V gene sequence: CDR1 SQVTM, CDR2 ANQGSEA. Trimming cost V 7 bases and J 6 bases; bases outside gene matches: 8. The CDR3 sequence: CSAADRASEAFL. CDR3 coding DNA: TGCAGCGCTGCAGACAGGGCTTCTGAAGCTTTCCTT.

This clonotype has at least ten counts. The chain has TRBV12-3 or TRBV12-4 and TRBJ2-2; 8 bases agree with TRBD1. J lost 1 base, V lost 6 bases, and 4 bases had no gene match. CDR3 length: 15 residues. CDR3 loop: CASSPGTGNTGELFF. The CDR3 coding sequence is TGTGCCAGCAGCCCCGGGACAGGGAACACCGGGGAGCTGTTTTTT.

This clonotype was recorded at least ten times. This rearrangement joins TRBV30 to TRBJ2-5; D tentatively reads TRBD1 or TRBD2 (5 bases each). Germline V gives CDR1 GTSNPN, CDR2 SVGIG (reference sequence). Trimming removed 3 bases from V and 7 bases from J, with 18 bases in between. This CDR3 region has 14 residues. Written as DNA, the CDR3 is TGTGCCTGGAGCGGAGACAGCGGCGGATGGACCCAGTACTTC. Residues: CAWSGDSGGWTQYF.

This clonotype occurred many times. This chain connects TRBV6-2 or TRBV6-3 to TRBJ1-1; D is unresolved. Germline values: CDR1 MNHEY, CDR2 SVGEGT. The germline V and J ends were trimmed by 2 bases and 5 bases, with 15 bases remaining between them. The CDR3 loop spans 15 amino acids. The CDR3 here is CASSYGWSSGTEAFF. In DNA form, the CDR3 reads TGTGCCAGCAGTTACGGCTGGTCTTCCGGAACTGAAGCTTTCTTT.

As for this clonotype: Relative to the germline gene, one junction end is altered; a read error may explain this. The rearrangement uses TRBV12-3 or TRBV12-4 and TRBJ2-4; 7 nucleotides align to TRBD2. The CDR3 is made up of 14 amino acids. The CDR3 loop reads CASSLGLAKTIQYF. Here the CDR3 DNA reads TGTGCCAGCAGTTTAGGACTAGCCAAAACCATTCAGTACTTC.

The chain combines TRBV27 with TRBJ1-4; possibly TRBD1 for D (5 bases). V was cut by 0 bases and J by 8 bases, with 13 bases left in between. The germline CDR1 and CDR2 sequences are MNHEY and SMNVEV (reference sequence). This CDR3 is 15 amino acids long. The CDR3 reads CASSLSSGTGEKLFF. In DNA, the CDR3 is TGTGCCAGCAGTTTATCCTCCGGGACGGGGGAAAAACTGTTTTTT.

This clonotype was seen more than once but under ten times. This chain joins TRBV27 and TRBJ2-5; 9 nucleotides agree with TRBD2. The length of the CDR3 is 16 residues. Germline V lookup: CDR1 MNHEY, CDR2 SMNVEV (reference sequence). J was trimmed by 3 bases and V by 5 bases; bases with no gene match: 10. CDR3 bases: TGTGCCAGCAGTCCCAAACTAGCGGGTGGAAAAGAGACCCAGTACTTC. Protein sequence: CASSPKLAGGKETQYF.

V gene TRBV12-3 or TRBV12-4 combines with J gene TRBJ2-7, with D possibly matching TRBD2 (5 bases). Trimming cost V 7 bases and J 0 bases, with 19 bases left between them. There are 16 residues in the CDR3. The CDR3 DNA reads TGTGCCAGCACCCTGGACTCCATTCATAGCTCCTACGAGCAGTACTTC. This sequence encodes CASTLDSIHSSYEQYF.

This clonotype was recorded many times. This rearrangement joins TRBV29-1 to TRBJ2-7, with 8 bases lining up with TRBD2. Unmatched junction bases numbered 5, after V lost 7 bases and J lost 0 bases. The CDR3 totals 13 residues. Looked up from germline, CDR1 is SQVTM and CDR2 is ANQGSEA. This chain's CDR3 is CSAVRGDSYEQYF. The CDR3 DNA follows: TGCAGCGCCGTGCGGGGGGACTCCTACGAGCAGTACTTC.

This clonotype was recorded at least ten times. The chain carries TRBV24-1 and TRBJ2-1; TRBD2 is a possible D gene (6 bases). The V end lost 3 bases, the J end lost 0 bases, and 14 bases lay between the germline ends. The CDR3 contains 17 residues. The germline gives CDR1 KGHDR, CDR2 SFDVKD. The CDR3 loop reads CATSDKTSRSSYNEQFF. The CDR3 DNA is TGTGCCACCAGTGATAAAACTAGCCGTAGCTCCTACAATGAGCAGTTCTTC.

This clonotype has at least ten counts. The chain has TRBV6-6 and TRBJ2-7; D is perhaps TRBD2 (6 bases). Germline V gene sequence: CDR1 MNHNY, CDR2 SVGAGI (reference sequence). This CDR3 comprises 15 residues. Deletions cut 1 base from V and 4 bases from J, with 14 bases between. CDR3 DNA: TGTGCCAGCAGTTACTACGCCCCGGACTATTACGAGCAGTACTTC. Encoded protein: CASSYYAPDYYEQYF.

V usage is TRBV12-3 or TRBV12-4 and J usage is TRBJ2-3; TRBD1 matches 7 bases. The CDR3 totals 12 residues. Trimming at V came to 7 bases and at J to 5 bases, leaving 3 bases not matched to a gene. The CDR3 loop is CASIPGGDTQYF. The CDR3 DNA sequence: TGTGCCAGCATCCCAGGGGGAGATACGCAGTATTTT.

This clonotype has at least ten counts. The chain employs TRBV29-1 and TRBJ2-5, with D possibly TRBD1 on 6 matching bases. Germline lookup yields CDR1 SQVTM and CDR2 ANQGSEA. Deletions cut 4 bases from V and 3 bases from J, with 18 bases between. The CDR3 covers 15 residues. CDR3 protein: CSVAGSTGQEETQYF. The CDR3 region has the DNA TGCAGCGTTGCCGGTTCCACAGGGCAGGAAGAGACCCAGTACTTC.

The chain carries TRBV6-2 or TRBV6-3 and TRBJ2-2; 7 bases line up with TRBD2. Germline V gives CDR1 MNHEY, CDR2 SVGEGT. Trimming at V came to 7 bases and at J to 2 bases, leaving 7 bases not matched to a gene. This CDR3 contains 15 residues. The CDR3 sequence: CASNPGTTNTGELFF. The CDR3 region has the DNA TGTGCCAGCAATCCCGGGACTACCAACACCGGGGAGCTGTTTTTT.

There are a few counts of this clonotype. This chain joins TRBV28 and TRBJ1-2, with TRBD1 matching 8 bases. This CDR3 region has 16 residues. The V segment lost 6 bases and the J segment 4 bases; nucleotides outside the gene matches: 13. The germline V gene has CDR1 MDHEN and CDR2 SYDVKM. In nucleotides, the CDR3 is TGTGCCAGCAGCCCAACCCCACAGGGGGTCTTCTATGGCTACACCTTC. Protein: CASSPTPQGVFYGYTF.

This clonotype has just one count. Possible read error: a much larger clone is one base away. V gene TRBV28 combines with J gene TRBJ2-1; D is ambiguous. The CDR3 contains 14 residues. V lost 4 bases, J lost 3 bases, and 10 bases lay in between. CDR1 is MDHEN and CDR2 is SYDVKM in the germline V gene. Here the CDR3 reads CASSSRPDYNEQFF. The CDR3 nucleotides read TGTGCCAGCAGTTCCCGCCCGGACTACAATGAGCAGTTCTTC.

This clonotype has a count of ten or more. The chain has TRBV5-8 and TRBJ1-1; D is perhaps TRBD1 (5 bases). The CDR3 spans 14 residues. CDR1 and CDR2 (germline): SGHTS, YDEGEE. Trimming took 3 bases from V and 0 from J, leaving 9 bases between them. DNA for the CDR3: TGTGCCAGCAGCTGGGGACTCATGAACACTGAAGCTTTCTTT. Its protein product is CASSWGLMNTEAFF. Looking up the rest from reference TRBV5-8 and TRBJ1-1 gives the full variable domain: EAGVTQSPTHLIKTRGQQATLRCSPISGHTSVYWYQQALGLGLQFLLWYDEGEERNRGNFPPRFSGRQFPNYSSELNVNALELEDSALYLCASSWGLMNTEAFFGQGTRLTVV.

Worth noting for this clonotype: This could be a read error, since a much larger clone is one nucleotide away. The chain links TRBV29-1 to TRBJ2-7; TRBD2 agrees at 10 bases. This CDR3 has 11 amino acids. V lost 3 bases, J lost 12 bases, and 5 bases stayed unmatched. Germline assignment: CDR1 SQVTM and CDR2 ANQGSEA. The CDR3 protein is CSVEGLAGVYF. DNA of the CDR3: TGCAGCGTTGAGGGCCTAGCGGGAGTGTACTTC.

This clonotype was detected only a few times. The V gene is TRBV27, the J gene TRBJ2-7; TRBD1 agrees at 11 bases. Germline V gene lookup returns CDR1 MNHEY and CDR2 SMNVEV (reference sequence). The CDR3 sequence is 12 residues long. The trim removed 9 bases at V and 7 bases at J, leaving 5 bases unmatched. The CDR3 DNA sequence: TGTGCCAGTAGGACAGGGGGCCGTGAGCAGTACTTC. This encodes CASRTGGREQYF.

This clonotype showed up many times. This sequence joins TRBV7-6 and TRBJ2-5; D is possibly TRBD2 (5 bases). V shed 0 bases and J shed 5 bases, with 25 bases lying between them. CDR3 length: 19 amino acids. CDR1 is SGHVS, CDR2 FNYEAQ, per germline. The CDR3 is CASSLAQDSRAPWRETQYF. CDR3 DNA sequence: TGTGCCAGCAGCTTAGCTCAAGACTCTCGAGCCCCATGGAGGGAGACCCAGTACTTC.